The rows below give T cell receptor beta chains drawn from one sample of a study of spatial heterogeneity in lung cancer. TCRdb re-analysed the 5' RACE reads in MiXCR, keeping a single row per CDR3 protein. The profile shows 10,000 to 15,000 distinct CDR3 sequences, 3% to 4.5% of them singletons. The sample consisted of PBMCs, taken at surgery. These receptors all come from a male donor with early-stage non-small cell lung cancer. Both conserved end residues are part of each CDR3. Each record gives: J gene, D gene, clone size, V gene, CDR3 DNA, CDR3 protein. D genes are given only for firm matches. Clone size is stated in some rows and not others, as once, few, many or a class when expanded.

j_gene: TRBJ2-1
d_gene: TRBD2
abundance: many
v_gene: TRBV7-2
CDR3nt: TGTGCCAGCAGCCCTTTAGCGGGAGAGCAGTTCTTC
CDR3aa: CASSPLAGEQFF

j_gene: TRBJ2-3
d_gene: .
abundance: few
v_gene: TRBV3-1
CDR3nt: TGTGCCAGCAGCCTCCTAGACAGCACAGATACGCAGTATTTT
CDR3aa: CASSLLDSTDTQYF

j_gene: TRBJ2-3
d_gene: .
abundance: many
v_gene: TRBV29-1
CDR3nt: TGCAGCGTTGGACTATCGAGCACAGATACGCAGTATTTT
CDR3aa: CSVGLSSTDTQYF

j_gene: TRBJ2-1
d_gene: .
abundance: many
v_gene: TRBV4-3
CDR3nt: TGCGCCAGCAGCCAAGACTTCGCCGTTGCGAAGCAGTTCTTC
CDR3aa: CASSQDFAVAKQFF

j_gene: TRBJ1-4
d_gene: .
abundance: many
v_gene: TRBV21-1
CDR3nt: TGTGCCAGCAGACTTAAGAAGAGGTGGAAACTGTTTTTT
CDR3aa: CASRLKKRWKLFF

j_gene: TRBJ2-3
d_gene: .
abundance: many
v_gene: TRBV14
CDR3nt: TGTGCCAGCAGCCAAGAAAGGACAGATACAGATACGCAGTATTTT
CDR3aa: CASSQERTDTDTQYF

j_gene: TRBJ1-1
d_gene: TRBD1
abundance: .
v_gene: TRBV10-3
CDR3nt: TGTGCCATCAGTGAGGAAAATCAGGGGGCGGACACTGAAGCTTTCTTT
CDR3aa: CAISEENQGADTEAFF

j_gene: TRBJ2-5
d_gene: .
abundance: many
v_gene: TRBV5-1
CDR3nt: TGCGCCAGCAGCAATAGCGGTCAAGAGACCCAGTACTTC
CDR3aa: CASSNSGQETQYF

j_gene: TRBJ2-1
d_gene: .
abundance: .
v_gene: TRBV21-1
CDR3nt: TGTGTCAGCAGCAAGCGGACAGGGCAGAATGAGCAGTTCTTC
CDR3aa: CVSSKRTGQNEQFF

j_gene: TRBJ1-4
d_gene: .
abundance: many
v_gene: TRBV13
CDR3nt: TGTGCCAGCAGCTCCTCACAGGGAATGGGAGAAAAACTGTTTTTT
CDR3aa: CASSSSQGMGEKLFF

j_gene: TRBJ2-2
d_gene: TRBD1
abundance: many
v_gene: TRBV4-1
CDR3nt: TGCGCCAGCAGCCGACAGGGGGACACCGGGGAGCTGTTTTTT
CDR3aa: CASSRQGDTGELFF

j_gene: TRBJ2-1
d_gene: .
abundance: many
v_gene: TRBV3-1
CDR3nt: TGTGCCAGCAGCCAGATGGCAGGGGATGAGCAGTTCTTC
CDR3aa: CASSQMAGDEQFF

j_gene: TRBJ1-5
d_gene: .
abundance: many
v_gene: TRBV15
CDR3nt: TGTGCCACCAGCGGCGACAGTACAATCAATCAGCCCCAGCATTTT
CDR3aa: CATSGDSTINQPQHF

j_gene: TRBJ2-3
d_gene: TRBD2
abundance: many
v_gene: TRBV20-1
CDR3nt: TGCAGTGCTACGCAGGGACTAGCTCCAGATACGCAGTATTTT
CDR3aa: CSATQGLAPDTQYF